The rows below give T cell receptor beta chains drawn from one sample of a study of CD8+ T cells in alopecia areata. Using immunoSEQ multiplex PCR, the repertoire was profiled, and TCRdb retains in-frame clones only, with some absent. The sample consists of more than 110,000 clones, roughly 52% of them appearing once. The sequencing used CD8+ T cells sorted from blood, collected at week 4, from a patient treated with tofacitinib. These receptors were obtained from a human donor with alopecia areata. Both conserved end residues are part of each CDR3. D genes are given only for firm matches. Size values are once, few and many counts, or a class for expanded clones, and some rows have none.

TRBJ2-1	NA	12	NA	TRBV6-1	TGTGCCAGCAGTCAAACCAACAATGAGCAGTTCTTC	CASSQTNNEQFF
TRBJ2-3	TRBD2	16	few	TRBV2	TGTGCCAGCAGGGACGATGGAGCGGGGGGGTCAGATACGCAGTATTTT	CASRDDGAGGSDTQYF
TRBJ2-5	NA	14	NA	TRBV13	TGTGCCAGCAGCTTCCGGGACGTCCAAGAGACCCAGTACTTC	CASSFRDVQETQYF
TRBJ2-6	NA	16	NA	TRBV2	TGTGCCAGCACCCTACCTATACCCTCTGGGGCCAACGTCCTGACTTTC	CASTLPIPSGANVLTF
TRBJ2-5	NA	14	NA	TRBV5-1	TGCGCCAGCAGCCAGGAGGGACAGCAAGAGACCCAGTACTTC	CASSQEGQQETQYF
TRBJ2-3	NA	11	NA	TRBV25-1	TGTGCCAGCAGTGAAGCAGATACGCAGTATTTT	CASSEADTQYF
TRBJ1-6	NA	17	NA	TRBV13	TGTGCCAGCAGCGAATGGGGCCTAGGGGCTTATAATTCACCCCTCCACTTT	CASSEWGLGAYNSPLHF
TRBJ2-3	NA	15	NA	TRBV13	TGTGCCAGCAGCCCCCAAGGTCCCGGCGAAGATACGCAGTATTTT	CASSPQGPGEDTQYF
TRBJ2-2	NA	12	few	TRBV30	TGTGCCTCCCCTAGTCCTCCCGGGGAGCTGTTTTTT	CASPSPPGELFF
TRBJ1-2	NA	13	NA	TRBV27	TGTGCCAGCAGTTTTTCGACTTCTTATGGCTACACCTTC	CASSFSTSYGYTF
TRBJ2-7	NA	13	NA	TRBV29-1	TGCAGCGTTGAGGGTCAGAATTTCTACGAGCAGTACTTC	CSVEGQNFYEQYF
TRBJ2-7	NA	14	NA	TRBV9	TGTGCCAGCAGCGTAGATGTAGCTACCTACGAGCAGTACTTC	CASSVDVATYEQYF
TRBJ1-5	NA	16	NA	TRBV5-6	TGTGCCAGCAGCCCTTCTGGACGGGGCGGAGATCAGCCCCAGCATTTT	CASSPSGRGGDQPQHF
TRBJ2-7	NA	13	NA	TRBV9	TGTGCCAGCAGCGTAGGAACAGGAGGTGAGCAGTACTTC	CASSVGTGGEQYF
TRBJ2-1	TRBD2	16	NA	TRBV6-4	TGTGCCAGCAGTGACAAATCTAGCGGGGGGTACAATGAGCAGTTCTTC	CASSDKSSGGYNEQFF
TRBJ1-3	NA	15	NA	TRBV2	TGTGCCAGCAACAATCCCCCCGCCGCTGGAAACACCATATATTTT	CASNNPPAAGNTIYF
TRBJ2-3	TRBD2	17	NA	TRBV4-1	TGCGCCAGCAGCCAAGAGCGGGAGGGGCCCAGCACAGATACGCAGTATTTT	CASSQEREGPSTDTQYF
TRBJ1-1	TRBD1	14	few	TRBV7-2	TGTGCCAGCAGCTCCCAGGGGGCGGACACTGAAGCTTTCTTT	CASSSQGADTEAFF
TRBJ2-1	NA	13	once	TRBV27	TGTGCCAGCAGTTTAGGCGACAGTAATGAGCAGTTCTTC	CASSLGDSNEQFF
TRBJ2-6	NA	15	NA	TRBV10-3	TGTGCCATCAGTGATTGGGTATCTGGGGCCAACGTCCTGACTTTC	CAISDWVSGANVLTF
TRBJ1-5	NA	14	NA	TRBV27	TGTGCCAGCAGTGGGCAGGGGTCGGGTCAGCCCCAGCATTTT	CASSGQGSGQPQHF
TRBJ2-3	TRBD2	15	NA	TRBV7-8	TGTGCCAGCAGCTTTATGGCGGGGGGGACAGATACGCAGTATTTT	CASSFMAGGTDTQYF
TRBJ2-7	NA	15	NA	TRBV7-2	TGTGCCAGCAGCTCCGGAGGCAGGTACTCCTACGAGCAGTACTTC	CASSSGGRYSYEQYF
TRBJ2-1	TRBD2	17	NA	TRBV2	TGTGCCAGCACCACAGGACTAGCGGCGAGCTCCTACAATGAGCAGTTCTTC	CASTTGLAASSYNEQFF
TRBJ1-1	NA	11	NA	TRBV29-1	TGCAGCGCTCAGGGAAACACTGAAGCTTTCTTT	CSAQGNTEAFF
TRBJ2-3	NA	13	NA	TRBV30	TGTGCCTGGAGTGGGATGATGGCAGATACGCAGTATTTT	CAWSGMMADTQYF
TRBJ2-1	NA	13	NA	TRBV27	TGTGCCAGCAGTTTAATCTCAGGGAATGAGCAGTTCTTC	CASSLISGNEQFF
TRBJ2-7	NA	14	NA	TRBV6-5	TGTGCCAGCAGTTACTTCCCAGGGGAGTACGAGCAGTACTTC	CASSYFPGEYEQYF
TRBJ1-1	TRBD1	17	NA	TRBV29-1	TGCAGCGTTGTTTCGAGGAGACAGGGGGCTGGGGTAATGATAGCTTTCTTT	CSVVSRRQGAGVMIAFF
TRBJ2-7	TRBD1	14	NA	TRBV5-6	TGTGCCAGCAGCGCCGGGACAGGGATCTACGAGCAGTACTTC	CASSAGTGIYEQYF
TRBJ1-2	NA	14	few	TRBV6-1	TGTGCCAGCACACTTACCCAGGGATTCGGCGGCTACACCTTC	CASTLTQGFGGYTF
TRBJ1-5	TRBD1	17	NA	TRBV7-7	TGTGCTAGCAGTCTCGGACAGGGAAGTTATAGCAATCAGCCCCAGCATTTT	CASSLGQGSYSNQPQHF
TRBJ2-5	NA	16	NA	TRBV13	TGTGCCAGCAGCTTAGGCCTGGAGGGAGGTAAAGAGACCCAGTACTTC	CASSLGLEGGKETQYF
TRBJ2-7	TRBD2	15	NA	TRBV7-9	TGTGCCAGCAGCTTAGCTGCAGCGGGAGCCTACGAGCAGTACTTC	CASSLAAAGAYEQYF
TRBJ1-2	NA	13	NA	TRBV2	TGTGCCAGCAGTGCTCGGGTCCTATATGGCTACACCTTC	CASSARVLYGYTF
TRBJ2-3	NA	15	few	TRBV5-1	TGCGCCAGCAGCTTGTACCCGGACGGCACAGATACGCAGTATTTT	CASSLYPDGTDTQYF
TRBJ2-1	NA	11	NA	TRBV30	TGTGCCTGCCTATCCAGTTATGAGCAGTTCTTC	CACLSSYEQFF
TRBJ2-7	TRBD1	12	few	TRBV29-1	TGCAGCGTTGGACAGGGAACCTACGAGCAGTACTTC	CSVGQGTYEQYF
TRBJ2-7	TRBD2	15	few	TRBV27	TGTGCCAGCAGTCCCCTAGCGGGCCTCACCTACGAGCAGTACTTC	CASSPLAGLTYEQYF
TRBJ2-1	TRBD2	14	NA	TRBV29-1	TGCAGCGTCTGGGGACTAGCGGGGGAGAATGAGCAGTTCTTC	CSVWGLAGENEQFF
TRBJ1-5	NA	14	NA	TRBV5-1	TGCGCCAGCAGCCCTCACGGGGTAGAGCAGCCCCAGCATTTT	CASSPHGVEQPQHF
TRBJ1-4	NA	17	NA	TRBV4-3	TGCGCCAGCAGCCAAATCCCACGACAGGCAACTAATGAAAAACTGTTTTTT	CASSQIPRQATNEKLFF
TRBJ2-7	NA	13	NA	TRBV7-8	TGTGCCAGCAGCTTGCACAGCAGCTACGAGCAGTACTTC	CASSLHSSYEQYF
TRBJ2-1	TRBD1	15	NA	TRBV13	TGTGCCAGCAGCTTAGGGACAGGGATCTACAATGAGCAGTTCTTC	CASSLGTGIYNEQFF
TRBJ1-1	NA	15	NA	TRBV4-2	TGTGCCAGCAGCCAAGACTCCGGGGGGCACACTGAAGCTTTCTTT	CASSQDSGGHTEAFF
TRBJ2-5	NA	13	NA	TRBV5-1	TGCGCCAGCAGCTTGGGGGGAGACTGGACCCAGTACTTC	CASSLGGDWTQYF
TRBJ1-1	NA	14	once	TRBV13	TGTGCCAGCAGCCAGGACAGTTTGAACACTGAAGCTTTCTTT	CASSQDSLNTEAFF
TRBJ2-1	TRBD2	17	many	TRBV10-3	TGTGCCATCAGTGAGTCGAGGGCTAGCGGGGACAACAATGAGCAGTTCTTC	CAISESRASGDNNEQFF
TRBJ1-1	NA	14	medium-sized	TRBV10-3	TGTGCCATCAGTGTCGGCGGGGTGAACACTGAAGCTTTCTTT	CAISVGGVNTEAFF
TRBJ1-4	NA	14	NA	TRBV30	TGTGCCTGGAGTGTACAACACAGGGAGGACAAACTGTTTTTT	CAWSVQHREDKLFF
TRBJ2-5	NA	15	NA	TRBV9	TGTGCCAGCAGCCTAGCTGGGGCGGTCCAAGAGACCCAGTACTTC	CASSLAGAVQETQYF
TRBJ2-7	NA	12	NA	TRBV15	TGTGCCACTAGTCTTAGGGGTTACGAGCAGTACTTC	CATSLRGYEQYF